One and the same sample provided the 14 T cell receptor beta chains below, sequenced in a study of early T cells in non-severe SARS-CoV-2 infection. Each CDR3 protein gets one entry after TCRdb re-called the 5' RACE reads with MiXCR. The sample yields about 64,000 distinct CDR3 sequences, about 10% seen once. The material was whole blood, obtained at baseline. The source of these receptors is an adult who was a healthcare worker with PCR-confirmed SARS-CoV-2 infection or an uninfected control (not recorded which).

This clonotype was counted at least ten times. V is TRBV6-2 or TRBV6-3 and J is TRBJ1-1; D ambiguous. In germline, CDR1 is MNHEY, CDR2 SVGEGT. The CDR3 covers 14 residues. V was shortened by 2 bases and J by 3 bases, with 10 bases between the two germline ends. CDR3 region: CASSYAFPHTEAFF. The DNA for the CDR3 is TGTGCCAGCAGTTACGCATTCCCCCACACTGAAGCTTTCTTT.

This clonotype occurred a few times. V is TRBV12-5 and J is TRBJ2-1; D is unclear. Trimming removed 0 bases at V and 0 bases at J, with 6 bases between. The CDR3 extends over 15 amino acids. The germline V gene encodes CDR1 LGHNT and CDR2 FRNRAP. The CDR3 DNA reads TGTGCTAGTGGTTTGGTACGGAACTCCTACAATGAGCAGTTCTTC. As protein: CASGLVRNSYNEQFF.

This clonotype was seen a few times. This chain joins TRBV7-2 and TRBJ2-7; D is ambiguous. V was shortened by 5 bases and J by 7 bases, with 15 bases between the two germline ends. The length of the CDR3 is 13 residues. The germline CDR1 and CDR2 sequences are SGHTA and FQGNSA. DNA of the CDR3: TGTGCCAGCAGCCCTGGGGTCAGGATAGAGCAGTACTTC. The encoded protein is CASSPGVRIEQYF.

Judged by abundance, this clonotype is medium-sized (0.01 to 0.1%). This chain connects TRBV11-2 to TRBJ2-3; D not resolved. V shed 7 bases and J shed 0 bases, with 11 bases lying between them. The germline V gene encodes CDR1 SGHAT and CDR2 FQNNGV. The CDR3 length is 14 residues. The CDR3 loop is CASKMDPSTDTQYF. For the CDR3, the DNA is TGTGCCAGCAAAATGGATCCTAGCACAGATACGCAGTATTTT.

The chain uses TRBV13 and TRBJ2-1; 10 nucleotides agree with TRBD2. The trim removed 3 bases at V and 11 bases at J, leaving 1 base unmatched. CDR3 length: 12 amino acids. Germline-derived CDR1 and CDR2 are PRHDT and FYEKMQ (reference sequence). The CDR3 spells CASSLGLAKQFF. CDR3 nucleotide sequence: TGTGCCAGCAGCTTGGGACTAGCGAAGCAGTTCTTC.

This clonotype was observed at least ten times. This sequence joins TRBV3-1 and TRBJ2-1, with TRBD2 identical over 13 bases. The CDR3 runs to 18 residues. With 4 bases clipped from V and 0 bases from J, the junction kept 6 bases outside the gene matches. The germline V gene encodes CDR1 LGHDT and CDR2 YNNKEL (reference sequence). Here the CDR3 reads CASSPTSGRPTSYNEQFF. CDR3 bases: TGTGCCAGCAGCCCGACTAGCGGGAGGCCTACCTCCTACAATGAGCAGTTCTTC.

This clonotype has just a few counts. V and J are TRBV18 and TRBJ2-7; a possible D gene is TRBD1 (6 bases). The CDR3 runs to 14 residues. Deletions cut 2 bases from V and 1 base from J, with 9 bases between. Germline V CDR1 and CDR2: KGHSH, LQKENI. CDR3 amino acids: CASSPNRDSYEQYF. In DNA form, the CDR3 reads TGTGCCAGCTCACCAAACAGGGATTCCTACGAGCAGTACTTC.

This clonotype was counted a few times. V is TRBV7-6 and J is TRBJ2-7, with D tentatively TRBD2 (6 bases). Per germline, CDR1 SGHVS and CDR2 FNYEAQ. V shed 5 bases and J shed 7 bases, with 18 bases lying between them. The CDR3 has 14 residues. Here the CDR3 DNA reads TGTGCCAGCAGCGCGCTACTGGGGGGTCGGGAGCAGTACTTC. Its translation is CASSALLGGREQYF.

This chain connects TRBV6-2 or TRBV6-3 to TRBJ1-6; D perhaps matches TRBD1 (6 bases). Trimming took off 6 bases at V and 7 bases at J, with 7 bases between the two ends. CDR1 is MNHEY, CDR2 SVGEGT, per germline. The CDR3 spans 12 residues. The CDR3 here is CASRDRNSPLHF. DNA for the CDR3: TGTGCCAGCAGGGACAGAAATTCACCCCTCCACTTT.

The table lists this clonotype with many counts. This chain joins TRBV11-2 and TRBJ2-2, with no clear D. Trimming took 0 bases from V and 2 from J, leaving 4 bases between them. The CDR3 has 14 amino acids. Germline CDR1 reads SGHAT; CDR2 reads FQNNGV. The CDR3 loop is CASSLDPNTGELFF. CDR3 DNA: TGTGCCAGCAGCTTAGATCCTAACACCGGGGAGCTGTTTTTT.

The rearrangement joins TRBV2 to TRBJ2-2; 8 bases match TRBD1. Germline CDR1 SNHLY, CDR2 FYNNEI. The CDR3 is 15 residues long. The junction had 2 bases not matched to a gene; V was cut back by 5 bases and J by 0 bases. The CDR3 loop reads CASSQGATNTGELFF. In DNA form, the CDR3 reads TGTGCCAGCAGTCAGGGGGCCACGAACACCGGGGAGCTGTTTTTT. Full variable domain (outside the CDR3, taken from reference TRBV2 and TRBJ2-2): EPEVTQTPSHQVTQMGQEVILRCVPISNHLYFYWYRQILGQKVEFLVSFYNNEISEKSEIFDDQFSVERPDGSNFTLKIRSTKLEDSAMYFCASSQGATNTGELFFGEGSRLTVL.

This chain links TRBV4-1 with TRBJ2-7; 11 bases match TRBD2. The CDR3 spans 14 residues. V was pared by 2 bases and J by 6 bases, with 3 bases of the junction left unmatched. Germline V gives CDR1 MGHRA, CDR2 YSYEKL. Here the CDR3 reads CASSQWLAGGEQYF. DNA for the CDR3: TGCGCCAGCAGCCAATGGCTAGCGGGAGGCGAGCAGTACTTC.

This clonotype showed up just once. The chain recombines TRBV5-1 with TRBJ2-3; D is perhaps TRBD1 or TRBD2 (6 bases each). V was trimmed by 0 bases and J by 2 bases, leaving 13 bases between them. The CDR3 covers 16 residues. The germline V gene encodes CDR1 SGHRS and CDR2 YFSETQ. DNA for the CDR3: TGCGCCAGCAGCTTGGTAGGGGGGACCCTCACAGATACGCAGTATTTT. This codes for CASSLVGGTLTDTQYF. The variable domain in full, completed from reference TRBV5-1 and TRBJ2-3, reads KAGVTQTPRYLIKTRGQQVTLSCSPISGHRSVSWYQQTPGQGLQFLFEYFSETQRNKGNFPGRFSGRQFSNSRSEMNVSTLELGDSALYLCASSLVGGTLTDTQYFGPGTRLTVL.

The chain couples TRBV3-1 to TRBJ2-2, with TRBD1 identical over 12 bases. The CDR3 is 16 amino acids. Trimming removed 4 bases from V and 3 bases from J; junction bases left unmatched: 3. Germline V CDR1 and CDR2: LGHDT, YNNKEL (reference sequence). The CDR3: CASSRGQGAHTGELFF. CDR3 nucleotide sequence: TGTGCCAGCAGCCGGGGACAGGGGGCGCACACCGGGGAGCTGTTTTTT.